This record covers a single T cell receptor beta chain. Its binding antigen is unknown. Base qualities are not recorded, but no much larger clone differs from it by a single base. The entry originates in a study of blood T cell repertoires in COVID-19 (dated by TCRdb to about 2020). About the full investigation: The collaborator samples originated in the United States, Italy and Spain and spanned the acute and convalescent phases of COVID-19. The material from the prospective study consisted of cDNA or gDNA derived from T cells, B-cell-depleted T cells, or PBMCs. The dataset comprised deeply sampled blood TCRbeta repertoires from subjects exposed to, actively infected with, or recovered from COVID-19. The repertoires were released in a freely available public database meant as a resource for research on the immune response to SARS-CoV-2. Samples came from the ongoing ImmuneRACE study (first 160 participants) plus 1,254 subjects from 6 global collaborators. A de-identified subject ID, COVID-19 status, age in years and sex were almost always included in the sample metadata. HLA class I and class II types, where available, came from metadata supplied by the sample provider rather than from assay-based typing. What the study reported, not specific to this receptor: The quantity of clinical and demographic metadata differed by source and by participant and was supplied without curation.

V is pared back by 8 bases and J by 3 bases, with 7 bases lying between the germline termini. The CDR1 and CDR2 encoded by the germline V gene are MDHEN and SYDVKM. Spanning cysteine to phenylalanine, the CDR3 consists of 12 amino acids. The sequence is cut down to CDR3 DNA, 36 bases in frame from base 1. One collaborating source in Seattle enrolled patients while the patients were actively infected and followed the patients over time throughout the course of disease. Whole blood was collected in K2EDTA tubes by collaborating institutions according to the institutions' own protocols. For TCRbeta analysis, collaborators shipped samples as frozen whole blood, isolated PBMCs, or DNA extracted from either of those sample types. TCRbeta CDR3 regions were amplified from genomic DNA by means of the immunoSEQ Assay, a bias-controlled multiplex PCR. From the authors' description of their analysis: Within the assay, amplification of reference gene primers was used to estimate how many nucleated cells each sample contained. To quantify the absolute abundance of each unique TCRbeta CDR3 rearrangement, sequence reads were collapsed and filtered. For each sample, productive Simpson clonality was calculated by taking the square root of Simpson's diversity index across productive rearrangements. The immuneACCESS repertoire file appears here via TCRdb, limited to in-frame rearrangements. These files lack a portion of the clones; in checked studies, under half of the deficit traces to unresolved V genes, and the cause of the others is not known. V, J and clone size reflect that table, while D and trimming were determined from the DNA. A total of some 240,000 clones appear in this sample, approximately 90% of them only once. The ten largest account for more than 0.7% of the sample.

This chain is built from TRBV28 and TRBJ2-2; no D segment can be confidently identified. The sequencing input was peripheral blood. The receptor comes from a man in his sixties with COVID-19, enrolled during active disease. The base sequence is TGTGCCAGCCGTCAGTACACCGGGGAGCTGTTTTTT. Its coded protein is CASRQYTGELFF.